The 25 T cell receptor beta chains below all came from one sample that was sequenced in a study of blood T cell repertoires in COVID-19 (dated by TCRdb to between 2020 and 2021). The library relied on the immunoSEQ multiplex PCR assay. TCRdb mirrors the immuneACCESS table, restricted to in-frame sequences. Some clones are absent from its copies; in checked studies, under half trace to an unresolved V gene, and the reason for the others is unknown. The sample table records roughly 99,000 clones; roughly 88% of these occur just once. The ten most abundant clones make up 6.5% to 7% of the sample. Sequencing used peripheral blood. These receptors were obtained from a man over 45 with active or convalescent COVID-19.

This chain links TRBV7-8 with TRBJ2-3; D may be TRBD2 (6 bases). Per the germline V gene, CDR1 is SGHVS and CDR2 is FQNEAQ. Trimming left V 6 bases short and J 1 base short, with 29 bases between. The CDR3 covers 20 residues. The CDR3 loop is CASRPRWVRSGRRGTDTQYF. CDR3 nucleotide sequence: TGTGCCAGCAGGCCTAGATGGGTTCGGAGCGGCCGGAGGGGCACAGATACGCAGTATTTT.

This chain links TRBV15 with TRBJ2-3; 9 bases line up with TRBD2. Germline V lookup: CDR1 LNHNV, CDR2 YYDKDF (reference sequence). J was trimmed by 2 bases and V by 0 bases; bases with no gene match: 3. This CDR3 has 16 amino acids. CDR3 coding DNA: TGTGCCACCAGCAGAGAGCCTAGCGGGATCACAGATACGCAGTATTTT. It is translated as CATSREPSGITDTQYF. The entire variable domain, with the rest obtained from reference TRBV15 and TRBJ2-3, is as follows: DAMVIQNPRYQVTQFGKPVTLSCSQTLNHNVMYWYQQKSSQAPKLLFHYYDKDFNNEADTPDNFQSRRPNTSFCFLDIRSPGLGDTAMYLCATSREPSGITDTQYFGPGTRLTVL.

The chain is built from TRBV27 and TRBJ2-3; 11 bases fit TRBD2. With V trimmed by 6 bases and J by 2 bases, 13 bases remained unmatched. The CDR3 covers 18 residues. The V gene's germline CDR1 is MNHEY and CDR2 SMNVEV (reference sequence). The CDR3 here is CASRDLRSGRVLTDTQYF. The CDR3 DNA follows: TGTGCCAGCAGAGACTTACGTAGCGGGAGGGTCCTCACAGATACGCAGTATTTT.

The chain has TRBV27 and TRBJ2-3; TRBD2 matches 8 bases. The CDR3 sequence is 15 residues long. Germline values: CDR1 MNHEY, CDR2 SMNVEV (reference sequence). V trimming: 3 bases; J trimming: 3 bases; junction bases outside the gene matches: 5. CDR3 sequence reads: CASSFYGRETDTQYF. CDR3 coding DNA: TGTGCCAGCAGTTTTTACGGGAGGGAAACAGATACGCAGTATTTT.

Remarks on this clone: The sample has other DNA sequences that encode this CDR3 too. The chain couples TRBV7-9 to TRBJ1-1, with D possibly matching TRBD1 (5 bases). The CDR3 extends over 13 amino acids. Germline lookup yields CDR1 SEHNR and CDR2 FQNEAQ (reference sequence). Deletions cut 1 base from V and 3 bases from J, with 6 bases between. CDR3 DNA: TGTGCCAGCAGCTTAGGACAGCACACTGAAGCTTTCTTT. Encoded protein: CASSLGQHTEAFF.

The V and J genes are TRBV18 and TRBJ2-2; perhaps TRBD1 as D (6 bases). This CDR3 is 15 amino acids long. V was cut by 5 bases and J by 8 bases, with 18 bases left in between. Germline values: CDR1 KGHSH, CDR2 LQKENI. CDR3: CASSRREGEGGELFF. As DNA, the CDR3 is TGTGCCAGCTCAAGACGCGAGGGGGAAGGAGGGGAGCTGTTTTTT.

The gene calls are TRBV28 and TRBJ1-6, with D perhaps TRBD1 (6 bases). Per the germline V gene, CDR1 is MDHEN and CDR2 is SYDVKM. V was shortened by 3 bases and J by 10 bases, with 13 bases between the two germline ends. This CDR3 comprises 14 residues. The DNA for the CDR3 is TGTGCCAGCAGTTTGGGGGGGCGCGGGTCACCCCTCCACTTT. Its translation is CASSLGGRGSPLHF.

The V gene is TRBV28, the J gene TRBJ2-1; 7 nucleotides align to TRBD1. V trimming: 5 bases; J trimming: 14 bases; junction bases outside the gene matches: 24. In germline, CDR1 is MDHEN, CDR2 SYDVKM. CDR3 size: 17 residues. The CDR3 DNA follows: TGTGCCAGCAGTATTACCGGGACAGTCATACCGGAAAAATACGAGTTCTTC. Translated: CASSITGTVIPEKYEFF.

The chain carries TRBV27 and TRBJ2-3; the D is unclear. The V end lost 6 bases, the J end lost 0 bases, and 10 bases lay between the germline ends. The germline V gene has CDR1 MNHEY and CDR2 SMNVEV (reference sequence). The length of the CDR3 is 14 residues. CDR3 bases: TGTGCCAGCAGCCTCTCGGAGAGCACAGATACGCAGTATTTT. The encoded protein is CASSLSESTDTQYF.

J is TRBJ2-7 and V is TRBV3-1 (or the pseudogene TRBV3-2), with 9 bases lining up with TRBD1. V trimming: 1 base; J trimming: 3 bases; junction bases outside the gene matches: 4. Germline V gives CDR1 LGHDT, CDR2 YNNKEL (reference sequence). The CDR3 has 15 residues. CDR3 residues: CASSQAPGQGYEQYF. The CDR3 nucleotides are TGTGCCAGCAGCCAAGCCCCGGGACAGGGCTACGAGCAGTACTTC.

The chain carries TRBV6-5 and TRBJ1-1; D gene ambiguous. V was clipped by 6 bases and J by 1 base, with 9 bases between them. This CDR3 is built from 13 residues. The V gene's germline CDR1 is MNHEY and CDR2 SVGAGI. This chain's CDR3 is CASRGSENTEAFF. The CDR3 region has the DNA TGTGCCAGCAGGGGCAGTGAGAACACTGAAGCTTTCTTT.

The V and J genes are TRBV30 and TRBJ2-1; 8 bases are shared with TRBD2. CDR3 length: 15 residues. Germline values: CDR1 GTSNPN, CDR2 SVGIG (reference sequence). The trim removed 2 bases at V and 2 bases at J, leaving 5 bases unmatched. CDR3 amino acids: CAWSSIAGTYNEQFF. The CDR3 coding sequence is TGTGCCTGGAGTTCAATAGCGGGAACCTACAATGAGCAGTTCTTC.

This sequence joins TRBV18 and TRBJ1-1, with D perhaps TRBD1 (5 bases). The length of the CDR3 is 16 residues. Germline V gene sequence: CDR1 KGHSH, CDR2 LQKENI. Trimming left V 3 bases short and J 4 bases short, with 18 bases between. The CDR3 nucleotides read TGTGCCAGCTCACCGGGCATGGGACTCCGTGGCACTGAAGCTTTCTTT. Its protein is CASSPGMGLRGTEAFF.

This chain uses TRBV5-4 with TRBJ1-2; D not certain. V dropped 4 bases and J dropped 7 bases, with 8 bases sitting between them. Germline V gene sequence: CDR1 SGHNT, CDR2 YYREEE (reference sequence). The CDR3 runs to 11 residues. In DNA, the CDR3 is TGTGCCAGCAGCGTCCTGAGTGGCTACACCTTC. It codes for CASSVLSGYTF.

This clone showed up just once. The rearrangement links TRBV27 to TRBJ1-5; no clear D. With 4 bases removed from V and 6 bases from J, the gap between germline ends came to 10 bases. This CDR3 has 13 amino acids. The V gene's germline CDR1 is MNHEY and CDR2 SMNVEV (reference sequence). The CDR3 region has the DNA TGTGCCAGCAGTTACGCTACGTCTCAGCCCCAGCATTTT. Protein sequence: CASSYATSQPQHF.

The V gene is TRBV9, the J gene TRBJ2-3; the D is unclear. The CDR3 runs to 12 residues. The V end was cut by 4 bases, the J end by 11 bases, with 14 bases between. CDR1 is SGDLS and CDR2 is YYNGEE in the germline V gene. CDR3 protein: CASSHPGGWQYF. DNA for the CDR3: TGTGCCAGCAGCCACCCCGGCGGTTGGCAGTATTTT.

CDR3 in amino acids: CASSYSGRETQYF. CDR3 bases: TGTGCCAGCAGTTACAGCGGGAGGGAGACCCAGTACTTC. The chain links TRBV28 to TRBJ2-5; TRBD2 agrees at 9 bases. V was clipped by 4 bases and J by 5 bases; unmatched bases: 2. Germline values: CDR1 MDHEN, CDR2 SYDVKM. This CDR3 is built from 13 residues. The complete variable domain, with remaining parts taken from reference TRBV28 and TRBJ2-5, reads DVKVTQSSRYLVKRTGEKVFLECVQDMDHENMFWYRQDPGLGLRLIYFSYDVKMKEKGDIPEGYSVSREKKERFSLILESASTNQTSMYLCASSYSGRETQYFGPGTRLLVL.

CDR3 DNA sequence: TGTGCCAGCAGCCATCTAGGAAACAATGAGCAGTTCTTC. It translates to CASSHLGNNEQFF. The chain carries TRBV3-1 (or the pseudogene TRBV3-2) and TRBJ2-1, with D unresolved. Germline V gives CDR1 LGHDT, CDR2 YNNKEL (reference sequence). The CDR3 covers 13 residues. V was trimmed by 3 bases and J by 5 bases, leaving 8 bases between them.

The rearrangement links TRBV4-1 to TRBJ2-1, with D possibly being TRBD2 (5 bases). The CDR3 loop spans 14 amino acids. The V gene's germline CDR1 is MGHRA and CDR2 YSYEKL. V dropped 1 base and J dropped 9 bases, with 13 bases sitting between them. DNA for the CDR3: TGCGCCAGCAGCCAAGTCGGGGAAGTAGTTGAGCAGTTCTTC. The encoded protein is CASSQVGEVVEQFF.

The CDR3 loop is CSVAGYGYTF. DNA for the CDR3: TGCAGCGTTGCAGGCTATGGCTACACCTTC. J is TRBJ1-2 and V is TRBV29-1; D unclear. The CDR3 length is 10 residues. From germline, CDR1 is SQVTM and CDR2 ANQGSEA. Trimming stripped 4 bases from V and 4 bases from J, with 4 bases between.

This clone was found once. V usage is TRBV19 and J usage is TRBJ2-1; TRBD2 aligns across 8 bases. The CDR3 sequence is 15 residues long. The trim removed 7 bases at V and 4 bases at J, leaving 9 bases unmatched. Germline values: CDR1 LNHDA, CDR2 SQIVND (reference sequence). CDR3 sequence: CASIPGSGSYNEQFF. The CDR3 DNA reads TGTGCCAGTATTCCCGGGAGCGGGAGTTACAATGAGCAGTTCTTC.

V is TRBV27 and J is TRBJ1-2, with 10 bases aligning to TRBD1. This CDR3 has 17 amino acids. After removal of 7 bases from V and 7 bases from J, the junction contained 18 bases not matched to a gene. Germline CDR1 reads MNHEY; CDR2 reads SMNVEV (reference sequence). This chain's CDR3 is CASTEFWDRGQHGGYTF. In nucleotides, the CDR3 is TGTGCCAGCACCGAATTTTGGGACAGGGGCCAGCATGGTGGCTACACCTTC.

A single count supports this clone. The V gene is TRBV28, the J gene TRBJ1-1, with D possibly TRBD1 on 6 matching bases. Trimming took off 3 bases at V and 6 bases at J, with 14 bases between the two ends. The CDR3 runs to 14 residues. Germline loops: CDR1 MDHEN, CDR2 SYDVKM. CDR3 sequence (DNA): TGTGCCAGCAGTTTGCTCAGGGGTAAGGCTGAAGCTTTCTTT. It encodes CASSLLRGKAEAFF. Based on the CDR3 plus reference TRBV28 and TRBJ1-1, the full variable domain is DVKVTQSSRYLVKRTGEKVFLECVQDMDHENMFWYRQDPGLGLRLIYFSYDVKMKEKGDIPEGYSVSREKKERFSLILESASTNQTSMYLCASSLLRGKAEAFFGQGTRLTVV.

The gene calls are TRBV9 and TRBJ2-2, with 14 bases lining up with TRBD2. V gave up 2 bases and J gave up 6 bases; unmatched junction bases: 0. The V gene's germline CDR1 is SGDLS and CDR2 YYNGEE. This CDR3 is 15 amino acids long. Here the CDR3 reads CASSVTSGRAGELFF. CDR3 bases: TGTGCCAGCAGCGTGACTAGCGGGAGGGCCGGGGAGCTGTTTTTT.

CDR3 nucleotide sequence: TGTGCCAGCAGCTTAGCGCCGGGAGGTAGGAACGAGCAGTACTTC. The encoded protein is CASSLAPGGRNEQYF. The V gene is TRBV7-8, the J gene TRBJ2-7; 7 bases map to TRBD2. The CDR3 loop spans 15 amino acids. V trimming: 0 bases; J trimming: 5 bases; junction bases outside the gene matches: 7. From germline, CDR1 is SGHVS and CDR2 FQNEAQ. The whole variable domain, remainder taken from reference TRBV7-8 and TRBJ2-7, is GAGVSQSPRYKVAKRGQDVALRCDPISGHVSLFWYQQALGQGPEFLTYFQNEAQLDKSGLPSDRFFAERPEGSVSTLKIQRTQQEDSAVYLCASSLAPGGRNEQYFGPGTRLTVT.